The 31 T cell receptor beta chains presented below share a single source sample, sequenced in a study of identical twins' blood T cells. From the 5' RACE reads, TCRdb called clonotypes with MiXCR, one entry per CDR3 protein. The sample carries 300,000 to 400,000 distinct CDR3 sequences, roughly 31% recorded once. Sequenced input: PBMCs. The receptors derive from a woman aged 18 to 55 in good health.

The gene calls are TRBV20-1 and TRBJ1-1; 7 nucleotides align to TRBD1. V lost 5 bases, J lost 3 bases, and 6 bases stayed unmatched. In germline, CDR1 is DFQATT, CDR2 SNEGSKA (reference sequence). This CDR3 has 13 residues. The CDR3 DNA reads TGCAGTGCTGTAAATACAGGGGACACTGAAGCTTTCTTT. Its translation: CSAVNTGDTEAFF.

CDR3 protein: CASSHGTAPNGYTF. CDR3 DNA sequence: TGCGCCAGCAGCCATGGGACGGCCCCCAATGGCTACACCTTC. This rearrangement joins TRBV5-1 to TRBJ1-2, with D possibly being TRBD1 (5 bases). Trimming removed 4 bases from V and 6 bases from J, with 16 bases in between. The CDR3 length is 14 residues. The germline gives CDR1 SGHRS, CDR2 YFSETQ.

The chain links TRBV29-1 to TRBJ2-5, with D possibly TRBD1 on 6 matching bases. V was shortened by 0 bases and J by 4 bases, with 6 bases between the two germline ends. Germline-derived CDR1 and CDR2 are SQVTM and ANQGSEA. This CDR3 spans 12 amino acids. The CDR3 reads CSVEEGAETQYF. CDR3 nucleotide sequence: TGCAGCGTTGAAGAGGGGGCAGAGACCCAGTACTTC.

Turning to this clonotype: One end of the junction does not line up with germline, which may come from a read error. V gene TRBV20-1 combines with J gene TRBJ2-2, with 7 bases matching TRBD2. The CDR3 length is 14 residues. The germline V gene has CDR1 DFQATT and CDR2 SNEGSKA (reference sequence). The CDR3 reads CSSSRSGDTGELFF. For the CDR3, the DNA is TGCAGTTCTAGTAGGAGCGGGGACACCGGGGAGCTGTTTTTT.

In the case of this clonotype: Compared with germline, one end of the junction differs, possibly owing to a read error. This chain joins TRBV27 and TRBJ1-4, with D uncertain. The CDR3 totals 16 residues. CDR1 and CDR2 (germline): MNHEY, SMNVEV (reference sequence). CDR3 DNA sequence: TGTGCCGGCAGTTTATCGATGCTCGTCCCCAATGAAAAACTGTTTTTT. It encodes CAGSLSMLVPNEKLFF.

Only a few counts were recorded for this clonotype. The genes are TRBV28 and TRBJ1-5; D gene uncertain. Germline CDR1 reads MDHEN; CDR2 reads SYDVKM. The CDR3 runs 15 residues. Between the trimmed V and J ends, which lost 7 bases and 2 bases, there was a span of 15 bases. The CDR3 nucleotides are TGTGCCAGCAATCCCGACGGAGATGGCAATCAGCCCCAGCATTTT. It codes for CASNPDGDGNQPQHF.

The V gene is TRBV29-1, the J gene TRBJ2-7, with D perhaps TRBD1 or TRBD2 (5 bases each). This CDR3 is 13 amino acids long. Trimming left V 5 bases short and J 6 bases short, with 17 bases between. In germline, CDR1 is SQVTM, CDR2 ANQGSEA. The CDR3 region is CSVPGTEPSEQYF. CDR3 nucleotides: TGCAGCGTTCCTGGGACGGAGCCTTCCGAGCAGTACTTC.

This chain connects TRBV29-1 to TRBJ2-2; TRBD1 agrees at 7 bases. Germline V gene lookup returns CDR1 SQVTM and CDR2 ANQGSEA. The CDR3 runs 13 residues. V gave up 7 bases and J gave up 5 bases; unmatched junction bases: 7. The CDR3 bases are TGCAGCGCCTGGGACAGTTATACCGGGGAGCTGTTTTTT. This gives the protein CSAWDSYTGELFF.

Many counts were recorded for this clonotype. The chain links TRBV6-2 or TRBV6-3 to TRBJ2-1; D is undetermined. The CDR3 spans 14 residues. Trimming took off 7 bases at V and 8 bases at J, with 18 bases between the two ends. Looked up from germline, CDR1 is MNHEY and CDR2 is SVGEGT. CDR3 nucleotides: TGTGCCAGCAAAGGAGAATTGGATTCCCATGAGCAGTTCTTC. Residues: CASKGELDSHEQFF.

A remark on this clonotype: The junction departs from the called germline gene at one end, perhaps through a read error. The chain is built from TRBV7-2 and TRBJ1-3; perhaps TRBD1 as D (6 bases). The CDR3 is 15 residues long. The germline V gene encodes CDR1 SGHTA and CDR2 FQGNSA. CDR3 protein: CAGSLSSGAGNTIYF. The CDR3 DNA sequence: TGTGCCGGCAGCTTAAGTTCAGGGGCAGGAAACACCATATATTTT.

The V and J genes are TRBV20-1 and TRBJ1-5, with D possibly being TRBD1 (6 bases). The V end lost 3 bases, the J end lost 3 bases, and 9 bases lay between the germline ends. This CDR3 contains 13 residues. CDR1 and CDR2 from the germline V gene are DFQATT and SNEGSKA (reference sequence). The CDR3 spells CSARDSLNQPQHF. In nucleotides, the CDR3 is TGCAGTGCTAGGGACAGCCTCAATCAGCCCCAGCATTTT.

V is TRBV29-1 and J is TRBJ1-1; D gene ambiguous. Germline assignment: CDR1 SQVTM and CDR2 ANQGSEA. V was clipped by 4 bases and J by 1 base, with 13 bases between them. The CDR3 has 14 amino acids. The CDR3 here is CSVVMAERNTEAFF. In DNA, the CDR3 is TGCAGCGTTGTGATGGCGGAACGGAACACTGAAGCTTTCTTT.

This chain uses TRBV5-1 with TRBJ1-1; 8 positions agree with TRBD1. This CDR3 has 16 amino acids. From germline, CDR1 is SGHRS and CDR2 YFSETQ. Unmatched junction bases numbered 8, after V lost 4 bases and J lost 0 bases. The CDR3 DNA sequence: TGCGCCAGCAGCCCGAGGACAGGGAATTTGAACACTGAAGCTTTCTTT. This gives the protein CASSPRTGNLNTEAFF.

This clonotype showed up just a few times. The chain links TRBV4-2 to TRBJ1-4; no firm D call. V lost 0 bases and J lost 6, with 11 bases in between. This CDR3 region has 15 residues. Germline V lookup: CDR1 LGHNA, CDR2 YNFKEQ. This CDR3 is CASSQDQGIHEKLFF. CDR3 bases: TGTGCCAGCAGCCAAGATCAAGGGATTCATGAAAAACTGTTTTTT.

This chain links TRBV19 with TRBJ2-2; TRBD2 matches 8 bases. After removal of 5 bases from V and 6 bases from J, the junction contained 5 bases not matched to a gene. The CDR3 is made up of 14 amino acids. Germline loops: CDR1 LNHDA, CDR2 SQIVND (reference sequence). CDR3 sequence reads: CASSVLTSAGELFF. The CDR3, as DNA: TGTGCCAGTAGTGTACTGACTAGCGCCGGGGAGCTGTTTTTT.

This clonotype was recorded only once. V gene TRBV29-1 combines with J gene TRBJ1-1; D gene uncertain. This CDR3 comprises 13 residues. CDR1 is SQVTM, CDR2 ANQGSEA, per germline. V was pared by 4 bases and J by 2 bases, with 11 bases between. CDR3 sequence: CSVVGQINTEAFF. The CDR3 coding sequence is TGCAGCGTTGTTGGGCAGATCAACACTGAAGCTTTCTTT.

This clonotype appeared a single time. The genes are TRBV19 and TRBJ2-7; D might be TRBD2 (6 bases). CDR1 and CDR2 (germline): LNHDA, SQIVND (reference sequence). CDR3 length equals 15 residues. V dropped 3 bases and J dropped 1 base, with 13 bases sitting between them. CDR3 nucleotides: TGTGCCAGTAGTATTTTCGGCGGGGAATCCTACGAGCAGTACTTC. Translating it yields CASSIFGGESYEQYF.

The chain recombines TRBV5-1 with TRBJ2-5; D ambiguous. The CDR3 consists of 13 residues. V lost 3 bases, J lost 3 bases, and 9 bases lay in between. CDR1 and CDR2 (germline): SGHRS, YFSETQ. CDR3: CASSYDLEETQYF. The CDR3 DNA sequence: TGCGCCAGCAGCTACGACTTGGAAGAGACCCAGTACTTC.

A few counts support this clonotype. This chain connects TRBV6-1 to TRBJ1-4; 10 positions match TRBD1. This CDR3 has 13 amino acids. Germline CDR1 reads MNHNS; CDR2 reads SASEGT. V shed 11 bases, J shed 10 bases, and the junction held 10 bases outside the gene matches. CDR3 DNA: TGTGCCGGGGGACAGGGGAGTTTTGGAAAACTGTTTTTT. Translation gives CAGGQGSFGKLFF.

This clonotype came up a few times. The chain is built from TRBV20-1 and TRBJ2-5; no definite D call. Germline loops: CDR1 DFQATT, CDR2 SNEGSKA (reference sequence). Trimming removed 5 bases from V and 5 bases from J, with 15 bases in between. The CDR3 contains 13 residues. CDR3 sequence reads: CSALIVGLETQYF. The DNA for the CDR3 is TGCAGTGCTTTAATAGTCGGGTTGGAGACCCAGTACTTC.

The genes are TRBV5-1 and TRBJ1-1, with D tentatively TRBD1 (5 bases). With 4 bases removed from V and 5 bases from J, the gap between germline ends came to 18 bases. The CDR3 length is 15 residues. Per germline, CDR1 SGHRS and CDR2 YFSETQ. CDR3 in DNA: TGCGCCAGCAGCCCCGGAGGGCAGCGGGGGACTGAAGCTTTCTTT. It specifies CASSPGGQRGTEAFF.

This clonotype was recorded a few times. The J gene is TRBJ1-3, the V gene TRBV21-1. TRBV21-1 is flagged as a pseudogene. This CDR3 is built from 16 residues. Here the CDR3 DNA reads TGTGCCAGCAGCAAAGCGAGACTAGACTCTGGAAACACCATATATTTT. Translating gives CASSKARLDSGNTIYF.

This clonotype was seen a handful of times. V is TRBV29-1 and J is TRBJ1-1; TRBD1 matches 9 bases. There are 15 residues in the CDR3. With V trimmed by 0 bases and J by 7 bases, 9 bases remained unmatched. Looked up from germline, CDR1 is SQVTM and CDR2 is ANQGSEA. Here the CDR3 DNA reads TGCAGCGTTGAAGACCTCGGGACAGGGAACGGTGAAGCTTTCTTT. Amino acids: CSVEDLGTGNGEAFF.

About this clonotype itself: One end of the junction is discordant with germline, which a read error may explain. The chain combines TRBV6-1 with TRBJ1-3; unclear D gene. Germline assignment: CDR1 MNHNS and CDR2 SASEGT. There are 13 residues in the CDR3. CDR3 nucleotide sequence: TGTGCCAGCAGTCGAGTAGGCGGAAGCACCATATATTTT. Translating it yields CASSRVGGSTIYF.

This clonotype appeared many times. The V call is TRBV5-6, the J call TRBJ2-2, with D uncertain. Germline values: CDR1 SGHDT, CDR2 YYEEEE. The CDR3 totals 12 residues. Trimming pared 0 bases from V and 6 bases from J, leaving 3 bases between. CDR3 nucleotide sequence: TGTGCCAGCAGCTTGGTTTCCGGGGAGCTGTTTTTT. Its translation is CASSLVSGELFF.

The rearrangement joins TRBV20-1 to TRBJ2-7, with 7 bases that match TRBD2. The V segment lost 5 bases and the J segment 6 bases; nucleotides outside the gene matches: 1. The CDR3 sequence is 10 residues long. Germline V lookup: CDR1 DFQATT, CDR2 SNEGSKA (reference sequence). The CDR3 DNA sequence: TGCAGTGCTTCTAGCGGCGAGCAGTACTTC. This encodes CSASSGEQYF.

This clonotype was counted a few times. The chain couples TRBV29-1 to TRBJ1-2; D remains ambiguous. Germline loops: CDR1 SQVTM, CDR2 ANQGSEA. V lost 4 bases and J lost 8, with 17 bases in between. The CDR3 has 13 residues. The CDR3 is CSVALASFTGYTF. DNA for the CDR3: TGCAGCGTTGCCTTAGCGTCATTTACCGGCTACACCTTC.

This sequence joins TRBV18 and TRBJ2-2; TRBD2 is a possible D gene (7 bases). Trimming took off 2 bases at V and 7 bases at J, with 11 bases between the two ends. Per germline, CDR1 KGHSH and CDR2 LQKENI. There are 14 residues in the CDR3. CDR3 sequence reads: CASSPNRDYGELFF. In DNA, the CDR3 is TGTGCCAGCTCACCAAACAGGGACTACGGGGAGCTGTTTTTT.

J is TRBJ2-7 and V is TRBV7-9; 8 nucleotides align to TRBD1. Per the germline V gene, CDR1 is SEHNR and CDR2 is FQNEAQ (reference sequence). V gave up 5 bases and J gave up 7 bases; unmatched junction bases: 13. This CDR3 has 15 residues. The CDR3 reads CASSGEGQAPGEQYF. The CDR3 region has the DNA TGTGCCAGCAGCGGAGAGGGACAGGCCCCGGGAGAGCAGTACTTC.

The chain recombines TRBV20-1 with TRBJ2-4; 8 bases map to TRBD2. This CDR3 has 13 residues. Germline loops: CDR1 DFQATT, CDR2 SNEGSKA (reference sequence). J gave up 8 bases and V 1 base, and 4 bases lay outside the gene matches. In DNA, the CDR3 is TGCAGTGCTAGAGCGGGGGGGGGAGACATTCAGTACTTC. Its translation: CSARAGGGDIQYF.

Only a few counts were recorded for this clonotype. CDR3 loop: CASSLLGPGNTIYF. CDR3 nucleotide sequence: TGTGCCAGCAGCTTATTAGGGCCTGGAAACACCATATATTTT. The J gene is TRBJ1-3, the V gene TRBV7-2; no clear D gene. CDR1 and CDR2 from the germline V gene are SGHTA and FQGNSA. The V and J ends lost 2 bases and 2 bases respectively, with 7 bases between them. The CDR3 runs 14 residues.